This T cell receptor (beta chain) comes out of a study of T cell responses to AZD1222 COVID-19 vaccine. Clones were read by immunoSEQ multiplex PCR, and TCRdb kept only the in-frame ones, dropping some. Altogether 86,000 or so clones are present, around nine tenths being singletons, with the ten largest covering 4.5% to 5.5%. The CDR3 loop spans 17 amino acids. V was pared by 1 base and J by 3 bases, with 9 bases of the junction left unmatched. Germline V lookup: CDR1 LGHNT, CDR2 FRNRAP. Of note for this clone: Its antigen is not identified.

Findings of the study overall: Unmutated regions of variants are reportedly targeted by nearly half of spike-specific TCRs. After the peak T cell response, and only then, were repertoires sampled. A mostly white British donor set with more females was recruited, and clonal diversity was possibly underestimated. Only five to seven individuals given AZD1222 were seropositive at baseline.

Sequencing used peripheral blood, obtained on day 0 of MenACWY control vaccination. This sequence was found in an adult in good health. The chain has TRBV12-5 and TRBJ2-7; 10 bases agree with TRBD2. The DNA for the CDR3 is TGTGCTAGTGGTTTGGGAGCTTCTAGCGGGAGTTACTACGAGCAGTACTTC. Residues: CASGLGASSGSYYEQYF.